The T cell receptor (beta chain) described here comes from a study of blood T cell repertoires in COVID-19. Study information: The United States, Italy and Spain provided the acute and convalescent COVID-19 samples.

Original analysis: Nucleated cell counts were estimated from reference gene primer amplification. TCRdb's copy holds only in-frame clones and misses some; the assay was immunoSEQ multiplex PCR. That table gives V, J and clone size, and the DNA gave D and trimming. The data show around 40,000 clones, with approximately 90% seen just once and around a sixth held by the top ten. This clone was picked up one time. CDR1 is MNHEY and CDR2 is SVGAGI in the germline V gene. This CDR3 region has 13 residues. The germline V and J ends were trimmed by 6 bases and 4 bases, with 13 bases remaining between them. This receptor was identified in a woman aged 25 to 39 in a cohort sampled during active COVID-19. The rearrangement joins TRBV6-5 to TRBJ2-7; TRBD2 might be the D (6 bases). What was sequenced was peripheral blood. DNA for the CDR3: TGTGCCAGCAGCCCCGACGGGGGATACGAGCAGTACTTC. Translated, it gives CASSPDGGYEQYF.